Below are 29 T cell receptor beta chains sequenced from a single sample in a study of monozygotic twins with inflammatory bowel disease (dated by TCRdb to about 2019). The library relied on 5' RACE. The instrument was an Illumina HiSeq 2500. Based on TCRdb reprocessing of the reads, there is one entry per CDR3 protein sequence, and DNA is missing. The record for this sample contains about 160,000 distinct CDR3 sequences. The ten top clones hold roughly 2.3% of the sample. The sample consisted of blood. All receptors derive from a human donor with ulcerative colitis or Crohn's disease, or a healthy co-twin of an affected twin (not recorded which).

This chain connects TRBV5-6 to TRBJ2-3; the TRBD2 assignment by TCRdb is unverifiable without DNA. The germline gives CDR1 SGHDT, CDR2 YYEEEE. CDR3 length: 14 residues. This chain's CDR3 is CASRPGSHRIPQYF. The full variable domain, its missing parts supplied by reference TRBV5-6 and TRBJ2-3, is DAGVTQSPTHLIKTRGQQVTLRCSPKSGHDTVSWYQQALGQGPQFIFQYYEEEERQRGNFPDRFSGHQFPNYSSELNVNALLLGDSALYLCASRPGSHRIPQYFGPGTRLTVL.

The V and J genes are TRBV28 and TRBJ2-7; TCRdb's D gene call, TRBD1, goes unchecked for lack of DNA. The germline gives CDR1 MDHEN, CDR2 SYDVKM. This CDR3 has 12 residues. This chain's CDR3 is CASSLGVPEQYF. The full variable domain, rest sourced from reference TRBV28 and TRBJ2-7, is DVKVTQSSRYLVKRTGEKVFLECVQDMDHENMFWYRQDPGLGLRLIYFSYDVKMKEKGDIPEGYSVSREKKERFSLILESASTNQTSMYLCASSLGVPEQYFGPGTRLTVT.

The chain employs TRBV24-1 and TRBJ2-2. CDR1 is KGHDR and CDR2 is SFDVKD in the germline V gene. The CDR3 runs to 15 residues. The CDR3 loop is CATSDDRMNTGELFF.

This CDR3 is CASRPPLAVGDTQYF. The rearrangement links TRBV7-2 to TRBJ2-3; TCRdb returns TRBD1, unconfirmable since there is no DNA. The CDR3 is 15 residues long. The germline gives CDR1 SGHTA, CDR2 FQGNSA.

The chain links TRBV6-5 to TRBJ1-6; TCRdb's D gene call, TRBD1, goes unchecked for lack of DNA. The germline V gene has CDR1 MNHEY and CDR2 SVGAGI. The CDR3 covers 13 residues. The CDR3 sequence is CASSSPQGSPLHF.

The J gene is TRBJ2-1, the V gene TRBV11-2; TCRdb lists TRBD2, though no DNA is available to test this call. The germline V gene encodes CDR1 SGHAT and CDR2 FQNNGV. The CDR3 is made up of 18 amino acids. The CDR3 protein is CASSSLRSSLAGLDEQFF.

This chain links TRBV6-1 with TRBJ1-5. Germline values: CDR1 MNHNS, CDR2 SASEGT. The CDR3 spans 17 residues. This chain's CDR3 is CASSSIIDPRHDQPQHF.

This chain joins TRBV11-2 and TRBJ2-1; TCRdb calls TRBD2, which cannot be checked without DNA. The CDR3 extends over 17 amino acids. Germline CDR1 SGHAT, CDR2 FQNNGV. The CDR3 here is CASSLPRGLAGDNEQFF.

This chain connects TRBV5-1 to TRBJ2-7. In germline, CDR1 is SGHRS, CDR2 YFSETQ. The CDR3 sequence is 14 residues long. This chain's CDR3 is CASSLEARSYEQYF.

V is TRBV7-9 and J is TRBJ2-5; TCRdb gives TRBD2 as the D gene, but with no DNA this cannot be confirmed. CDR3 length: 15 amino acids. Germline V CDR1 and CDR2: SEHNR, FQNEAQ (reference sequence). CDR3 amino acids: CASSSPGNTGETQYF.

The chain has TRBV18 and TRBJ2-7; absent DNA, TCRdb's TRBD2 call cannot be checked. CDR1 is KGHSH and CDR2 is LQKENI in the germline V gene. The CDR3 is 12 amino acids. CDR3 loop: CASSPSLAEQYF.

V gene TRBV12-3 or TRBV12-4 combines with J gene TRBJ1-2. This CDR3 contains 14 residues. This CDR3 is CASSFGLRAYGYTF.

The chain joins TRBV7-9 to TRBJ2-3; without DNA, the TCRdb call of TRBD1 cannot be checked. CDR1 is SEHNR and CDR2 is FQNEAQ in the germline V gene (reference sequence). This CDR3 is built from 14 residues. CDR3 residues: CASPKGASTDTQYF.

This chain uses TRBV19 with TRBJ1-2. In germline, CDR1 is LNHDA, CDR2 SQIVND (reference sequence). The CDR3 extends over 11 amino acids. Here the CDR3 reads CASRSNYGYTF.

The chain is built from TRBV20-1 and TRBJ2-1; the D call from TCRdb, TRBD1, cannot be confirmed without DNA. This CDR3 region has 12 residues. From germline, CDR1 is DFQATT and CDR2 SNEGSKA (reference sequence). This CDR3 is CSAQPGGNEQFF.

This chain uses TRBV11-2 with TRBJ1-2; TCRdb reports TRBD1, a call that lacks DNA to check it against. Germline values: CDR1 SGHAT, CDR2 FQNNGV. This CDR3 spans 15 amino acids. CDR3 region: CASSLTWKRGDGYTF. The entire variable domain, with the rest obtained from reference TRBV11-2 and TRBJ1-2, is as follows: EAGVAQSPRYKIIEKRQSVAFWCNPISGHATLYWYQQILGQGPKLLIQFQNNGVVDDSQLPKDRFSAERLKGVDSTLKIQPAKLEDSAVYLCASSLTWKRGDGYTFGSGTRLTVV.

CDR3 sequence reads: CASSLGVGTAEQYF. The rearrangement joins TRBV5-1 to TRBJ2-7; the D gene TCRdb calls, TRBD1, cannot be checked with no DNA. Germline CDR1 SGHRS, CDR2 YFSETQ. This CDR3 has 14 residues.

The chain joins TRBV6-1 to TRBJ1-1; with no DNA, the TCRdb D assignment of TRBD1 cannot be verified. The CDR3 consists of 14 residues. CDR1 is MNHNS and CDR2 is SASEGT in the germline V gene. CDR3: CASSERGMNTEAFF.

V usage is TRBV5-5 and J usage is TRBJ1-5; no DNA is available, so the TRBD1 call from TCRdb remains unchecked. Germline V lookup: CDR1 SGHKS, CDR2 YYEKEE (reference sequence). CDR3 length equals 17 residues. This CDR3 reads CASSSLLVGGRNQPQHF.

The chain links TRBV6-5 to TRBJ2-5; with no DNA, the TCRdb D assignment of TRBD1 cannot be verified. Germline-derived CDR1 and CDR2 are MNHEY and SVGAGI. This CDR3 comprises 13 residues. CDR3: CASSRRQEETQYF.

The rearrangement joins TRBV7-9 to TRBJ1-2; TCRdb indicates TRBD1, and absent DNA this call remains unverified. The CDR3 loop spans 17 amino acids. Germline-derived CDR1 and CDR2 are SEHNR and FQNEAQ (reference sequence). CDR3 sequence reads: CASSSRAWTGSNYGYTF.

The chain couples TRBV24-1 to TRBJ1-2; TCRdb calls TRBD1, which cannot be checked without DNA. Per germline, CDR1 KGHDR and CDR2 SFDVKD. This CDR3 has 14 amino acids. CDR3 residues: CATSDSRTTYGYTF.

The gene calls are TRBV20-1 and TRBJ1-2. Looked up from germline, CDR1 is DFQATT and CDR2 is SNEGSKA (reference sequence). This CDR3 is built from 12 residues. The CDR3 protein is CSARTEDYGYTF.

CDR3: CASRTSLASNHNEQFF. V and J are TRBV28 and TRBJ2-1; TCRdb's D call, TRBD2, is unchecked because there is no DNA. Germline-derived CDR1 and CDR2 are MDHEN and SYDVKM. The CDR3 has 16 amino acids.

The chain couples TRBV6-5 to TRBJ2-5; as DNA is missing, the TRBD2 call by TCRdb cannot be tested. CDR1 and CDR2 from the germline V gene are MNHEY and SVGAGI. The CDR3 spans 17 residues. CDR3 region: CASSYRPLAGGPETQYF.

V usage is TRBV3-1 and J usage is TRBJ2-7; absent DNA, TCRdb's TRBD1 call cannot be checked. Germline V gene sequence: CDR1 LGHDT, CDR2 YNNKEL (reference sequence). This CDR3 has 14 residues. CDR3 sequence: CASSPGQRAYEQYF.

The chain couples TRBV7-2 to TRBJ2-6; TCRdb picks TRBD1, but there is no DNA to check that call. Germline CDR1 and CDR2: SGHTA and FQGNSA. This CDR3 spans 17 amino acids. The CDR3 loop is CASSLGQGAPGANVLTF. Full variable domain (outside the CDR3, taken from reference TRBV7-2 and TRBJ2-6): GAGVSQSPSNKVTEKGKDVELRCDPISGHTALYWYRQSLGQGLEFLIYFQGNSAPDKSGLPSDRFSAERTGGSVSTLTIQRTQQEDSAVYLCASSLGQGAPGANVLTFGAGSRLTVL.

The gene calls are TRBV6-1 and TRBJ1-1; as DNA is missing, the TRBD1 call by TCRdb cannot be tested. The CDR3 length is 13 residues. Germline-derived CDR1 and CDR2 are MNHNS and SASEGT. CDR3 sequence: CASSERPGQAAFF.

CDR3 sequence reads: CASTRGGAGWVDTQYF. The rearrangement uses TRBV27 and TRBJ2-3; TCRdb reports TRBD1, a call that lacks DNA to check it against. In germline, CDR1 is MNHEY, CDR2 SMNVEV (reference sequence). The CDR3 contains 16 residues.